This entry lists 8 T cell receptor beta chains sequenced from one sample in a study of T cells after posttransplantation cyclophosphamide. Some clones are missing from TCRdb's copy, which holds only in-frame ones; the method was immunoSEQ multiplex PCR. The data hold about 1,400 clones, with 97% observed a single time. Specimen: naive CD8+ T cells sorted from PBMCs. The receptors originated from a woman aged 55-75 years in good health, CMV-negative, and a related stem cell transplant donor.

The chain couples TRBV4-1 to TRBJ2-2, with 7 nucleotides matching TRBD2. Germline V CDR1 and CDR2: MGHRA, YSYEKL. The CDR3 is made up of 15 amino acids. V trimming: 0 bases; J trimming: 6 bases; junction bases outside the gene matches: 4. The CDR3 reads CASSQEAGRAGELFF. The CDR3 region has the DNA TGCGCCAGCAGCCAAGAGGCAGGGAGGGCCGGGGAGCTGTTTTTT.

The gene calls are TRBV7-9 and TRBJ2-2; 8 bases agree with TRBD1. V gave up 1 base and J gave up 6 bases; unmatched junction bases: 10. The CDR3 contains 17 residues. Germline CDR1 reads SEHNR; CDR2 reads FQNEAQ (reference sequence). The CDR3 sequence: CASSLVWTGKNPGELFF. For the CDR3, the DNA is TGTGCCAGCAGCTTAGTATGGACAGGGAAAAATCCCGGGGAGCTGTTTTTT.

The gene calls are TRBV30 and TRBJ2-3; maybe TRBD2 (5 bases). Trimming removed 1 base at V and 5 bases at J, with 19 bases between. The V gene's germline CDR1 is GTSNPN and CDR2 SVGIG (reference sequence). This CDR3 region has 16 residues. CDR3 sequence (DNA): TGTGCCTGGAGTGCCCCCGGGCTAGCTCTGGGAGATACGCAGTATTTT. It yields the protein CAWSAPGLALGDTQYF.

The chain has TRBV28 and TRBJ1-3, with D uncertain. CDR1 is MDHEN and CDR2 is SYDVKM in the germline V gene. This CDR3 region has 12 residues. Written as DNA, the CDR3 is TGTGCTTCCCGGACGGGGGGAAACACCATATATTTT. This codes for CASRTGGNTIYF.

Regarding this clone: Other DNA sequences within the sample encode an identical CDR3. The rearrangement uses TRBV28 and TRBJ1-6, with 7 bases identical to TRBD1. V was clipped by 4 bases and J by 7 bases; unmatched bases: 4. Germline V gene sequence: CDR1 MDHEN, CDR2 SYDVKM. The CDR3 spans 14 residues. The CDR3 region has the DNA TGTGCCAGCAGTTACAGGGGTCTAAATTCACCCCTCCACTTT. Its translation is CASSYRGLNSPLHF.

The rearrangement uses TRBV11-2 and TRBJ2-5; 8 nucleotides align to TRBD2. CDR3 length equals 14 residues. Germline CDR1 and CDR2: SGHAT and FQNNGV. The trim removed 3 bases at V and 5 bases at J, leaving 5 bases unmatched. The CDR3 loop is CASSFIGGAETQYF. CDR3 DNA sequence: TGTGCCAGCAGCTTCATCGGGGGGGCTGAGACCCAGTACTTC.

The gene calls are TRBV6-5 and TRBJ2-7; D perhaps matches TRBD1 (6 bases). The CDR3 runs to 13 residues. The V end lost 3 bases, the J end lost 2 bases, and 8 bases lay between the germline ends. Germline V CDR1 and CDR2: MNHEY, SVGAGI. CDR3 amino acids: CASSYAGAYEQYF. The CDR3 region has the DNA TGTGCCAGCAGTTATGCAGGGGCCTACGAGCAGTACTTC.

The V and J genes are TRBV28 and TRBJ2-1; 9 nucleotides agree with TRBD1. The CDR3 sequence is 14 residues long. From germline, CDR1 is MDHEN and CDR2 SYDVKM. V was clipped by 5 bases and J by 3 bases; unmatched bases: 2. The CDR3 coding sequence is TGTGCCAGCAGTCCGGACAGGGGCTACAATGAGCAGTTCTTC. Its translation: CASSPDRGYNEQFF. Full variable domain (rest looked up from reference TRBV28 and TRBJ2-1): DVKVTQSSRYLVKRTGEKVFLECVQDMDHENMFWYRQDPGLGLRLIYFSYDVKMKEKGDIPEGYSVSREKKERFSLILESASTNQTSMYLCASSPDRGYNEQFFGPGTRLTVL.